This T cell receptor beta chain is drawn from a study of T cell responses to AZD1222 COVID-19 vaccine. Overall study findings and caveats: The donor cohort was predominantly white British with a female majority, and clonal diversity may have been underestimated. Distributed over spike, vaccine-associated CD4 TCRs predominated at 160-218 and 743-854.

TCRdb's table, derived via immunoSEQ multiplex PCR, lists solely in-frame clones and lacks some. Here the sample spans 120,000 to 150,000 clones, approximately 95% being singletons. The ends lost 4 bases at V and 3 bases at J; junction bases unmatched: 3. CDR1 SQVTM and CDR2 ANQGSEA come from the germline V gene. This CDR3 spans 13 amino acids. This clone has a single count. The antigen is not known. This chain links TRBV29-1 with TRBJ1-3; 7 nucleotides line up with TRBD1. The sequence came from an adult in good health. This sample comprised peripheral blood, obtained on day 0 of MenACWY control vaccination. CDR3 region: CSVGQGSGNTIYF. The CDR3 DNA is TGCAGCGTTGGACAGGGAAGTGGAAACACCATATATTTT.